These 27 T cell receptor beta chains originate from one sample sequenced in a study of T cells in Graves' hyperthyroidism and ophthalmopathy (dated by TCRdb to the late 2010s). The library was generated by multiplex PCR. TCRdb shows the sequencer as Illumina HiSeq 2000. Amplification of TCR beta CDR3 regions was carried out from RNA transcripts. The first round of RT-PCR for the TCR CDR3 was performed with the HTBI primer set and the Qiagen OneStep RT-PCR kit. Using fastp at Q25 and MiXCR, TCRdb reprocessed the public reads and kept productive beta chains. Merged by CDR3 protein, the rows form single entries marked with the most common genes and DNA. Counted in this sample were around 500,000 distinct CDR3 sequences; roughly 15% of them appeared once. 25% to 35% of the sample lies in the top ten. Sample: blood. These receptors were obtained from a woman younger than 45 with Graves' ophthalmopathy.

In its sample, this clonotype was seen a few times. V is TRBV7-9 and J is TRBJ2-5; D gene uncertain. This CDR3 has 14 amino acids. The germline V gene has CDR1 SEHNR and CDR2 FQNEAQ (reference sequence). Trimming left V 8 bases short and J 5 bases short, with 18 bases between. The CDR3, as DNA: TGTGCCAGCCTCCCTTCAGCAGGCCATGAGACCCAGTACTTC. It encodes CASLPSAGHETQYF.

With regard to this clonotype: This may be a read error, as it is one base from a much larger clone. J is TRBJ2-1 and V is TRBV12-3 or TRBV12-4; D is possibly TRBD2 (5 bases). There are 18 residues in the CDR3. This CDR3 reads CANSLALPRPIRDNEQFF. The CDR3 bases are TGTGCCAACAGTTTAGCGCTCCCCAGGCCCATTCGAGACAATGAGCAGTTCTTC.

This rearrangement joins TRBV12-3 or TRBV12-4 to TRBJ1-2; 7 nucleotides match TRBD1. CDR3 size: 14 residues. V lost 5 bases to trimming and J lost 5 bases; unmatched junction nucleotides: 8. The CDR3 coding sequence is TGTGCCAGCAGTGGAACAGGGGAAACATATGGCTACACCTTC. Protein sequence: CASSGTGETYGYTF.

The sample holds a few counts of this clonotype. This rearrangement joins TRBV20-1 to TRBJ2-7; 11 positions agree with TRBD2. Germline loops: CDR1 DFQATT, CDR2 SNEGSKA (reference sequence). The CDR3 is 15 residues long. V shed 5 bases and J 7 bases; nucleotides not matched to a gene: 13. The CDR3 nucleotides are TGCAGTGCTCCACCTCTAGCGGGAGGCCGTGGGGAGCAGTACTTC. It is translated as CSAPPLAGGRGEQYF.

This clonotype turned up a few times. The DNA of the CDR3 is TGTGCCAGCTCACCCCGACAGGGGAAAGGGGATGAAAAACTGTTTTTT. Its translation is CASSPRQGKGDEKLFF. The genes are TRBV18 and TRBJ1-4; 8 positions agree with TRBD1. The junction had 9 bases not matched to a gene; V was cut back by 3 bases and J by 6 bases. CDR1 is KGHSH and CDR2 is LQKENI in the germline V gene. CDR3 length: 16 residues.

The gene calls are TRBV6-2 or TRBV6-3 and TRBJ2-1, with 8 positions matching TRBD1. The trim removed 5 bases at V and 15 bases at J, leaving 6 bases unmatched. CDR3 length equals 11 residues. The germline V gene encodes CDR1 MNHEY and CDR2 SVGEGT. In DNA form, the CDR3 reads TGTGCCAGCAGTCAGACAGGGGATCCGTTCTTC. Its protein is CASSQTGDPFF.

This rearrangement joins TRBV9 to TRBJ2-7; D might be TRBD2 (6 bases). Germline V gene lookup returns CDR1 SGDLS and CDR2 YYNGEE. V was cut by 0 bases and J by 0 bases, with 10 bases left in between. This CDR3 contains 15 residues. The CDR3 reads CASSVEAGSSYEQYF. DNA for the CDR3: TGTGCCAGCAGCGTAGAGGCGGGGAGCTCCTACGAGCAGTACTTC.

The CDR3 here is CASSLFAAYEQYF. In DNA form, the CDR3 reads TGTGCCAGCAGCTTATTTGCGGCCTACGAGCAGTACTTC. V usage is TRBV7-3 and J usage is TRBJ2-7; D unresolved. V was trimmed by 2 bases and J by 2 bases, leaving 7 bases between them. The CDR3 is 13 amino acids. Germline values: CDR1 SGHTA, CDR2 FQGTGA.

As for this clonotype: It may be a read error: a sequence one base away is much more abundant. The V gene is TRBV29-1, the J gene TRBJ1-1, with TRBD1 identical over 8 bases. The CDR3 has 17 residues. The germline gives CDR1 SQVTM, CDR2 ANQGSEA. The ends lost 1 base at V and 5 bases at J; junction bases unmatched: 15. The CDR3 spells CSVEGAPLGQAGTEAFF. The CDR3 coding sequence is TGCAGCGTTGAAGGGGCCCCATTGGGACAGGCGGGTACTGAAGCTTTCTTT.

This clonotype was detected a few times. The chain couples TRBV12-3 or TRBV12-4 to TRBJ2-2; 11 positions agree with TRBD2. The CDR3 runs 15 residues. The V segment lost 7 bases and the J segment 4 bases; nucleotides outside the gene matches: 5. The CDR3: CASILLAGGTGELFF. CDR3 DNA: TGTGCCAGCATCCTTCTAGCGGGAGGCACCGGGGAGCTGTTTTTT.

This clonotype was detected many times. This sequence joins TRBV11-2 and TRBJ1-1; weak D call: TRBD1 (5 bases). This CDR3 spans 16 amino acids. Germline V CDR1 and CDR2: SGHAT, FQNNGV. V was cut by 2 bases and J by 6 bases, with 19 bases left in between. This CDR3 reads CASSLSGGATDAEAFF. The CDR3 nucleotides are TGTGCCAGCAGCTTATCGGGTGGGGCTACGGACGCTGAAGCTTTCTTT.

This clonotype was found a few times. The chain employs TRBV5-6 and TRBJ1-4, with D maybe TRBD1 (5 bases). Deletions cut 7 bases from V and 8 bases from J, with 15 bases between. CDR1 is SGHDT, CDR2 YYEEEE, per germline. This CDR3 has 13 residues. CDR3 DNA sequence: TGTGCCAGCCAGAGGCAGGGTGTCGAAAAACTGTTTTTT. This translates into CASQRQGVEKLFF.

The genes are TRBV6-2 or TRBV6-3 and TRBJ2-1; 8 bases line up with TRBD2. Germline V gene data show CDR1 as MNHEY and CDR2 as SVGEGT. V lost 2 bases and J lost 3; bases outside the gene matches: 6. The CDR3 has 16 residues. CDR3 in DNA: TGTGCCAGCAGTTACGAGAGCGGGAGAGGCTACAATGAGCAGTTCTTC. It yields the protein CASSYESGRGYNEQFF.

The chain employs TRBV7-8 and TRBJ2-1; the D gene is possibly TRBD1 (6 bases). Germline lookup yields CDR1 SGHVS and CDR2 FQNEAQ. The CDR3 is 14 amino acids. The V gene lost 7 bases and the J gene lost 10 bases, with 20 bases spanning the gap. The CDR3: CASTDTGYEREQFF. The CDR3 DNA sequence: TGTGCCAGCACTGACACAGGGTATGAACGCGAGCAGTTCTTC.

Concerning this clonotype: The junction departs from the called germline gene at one end, perhaps through a read error. The chain recombines TRBV6-1 with TRBJ2-2, with D perhaps matching TRBD2 (5 bases). This CDR3 has 13 residues. Germline V gives CDR1 MNHNS, CDR2 SASEGT. The CDR3 DNA follows: TGTACCAGCTTCAAGATGATAGACGGGGAGCTGCTTTTT. Its translation: CTSFKMIDGELLF.

The chain uses TRBV4-3 and TRBJ2-3, with 8 bases matching TRBD2. This CDR3 is built from 16 residues. The germline gives CDR1 LGHNA, CDR2 YSLEER. With 0 bases clipped from V and 2 bases from J, the junction kept 4 bases outside the gene matches. CDR3 residues: CASSQELAGLTDTQYF. The CDR3 DNA follows: TGCGCCAGCAGCCAAGAGCTAGCGGGCCTCACAGATACGCAGTATTTT.

Regarding this clonotype: With a much larger clone just one base away, this may be a read error. The rearrangement joins TRBV6-1 to TRBJ2-2; D possibly corresponds to TRBD2 (6 bases). The CDR3 loop spans 11 amino acids. Germline V gene lookup returns CDR1 MNHNS and CDR2 SASEGT. In DNA, the CDR3 is TGTGCCAGCGTCTTATCCGGGGGGCTGTTTTTT. This codes for CASVLSGGLFF.

This clonotype occurred many times. The rearrangement uses TRBV6-2 or TRBV6-3 and TRBJ2-2; TRBD2 might be the D (6 bases). Trimming cost V 8 bases and J 5 bases, with 18 bases left between them. Germline-derived CDR1 and CDR2 are MNHEY and SVGEGT. This CDR3 spans 15 amino acids. CDR3 residues: CASADSGGFTGELFF. The CDR3 DNA sequence: TGTGCCAGCGCCGATTCCGGAGGGTTTACCGGGGAGCTGTTTTTT.

In DNA form, the CDR3 reads TGTGCCAGCAGCTTGACGAAAAACATTCAGTACTTC. It encodes CASSLTKNIQYF. The rearrangement uses TRBV7-2 and TRBJ2-4, with D unresolved. The CDR3 is made up of 12 amino acids. Trimming cost V 3 bases and J 4 bases, with 4 bases left between them. The germline V gene encodes CDR1 SGHTA and CDR2 FQGNSA.

This clonotype came up many times. The V gene is TRBV27, the J gene TRBJ2-5, with D possibly TRBD2 on 5 matching bases. CDR1 and CDR2 (germline): MNHEY, SMNVEV (reference sequence). V shed 5 bases and J shed 4 bases, with 14 bases lying between them. This CDR3 has 14 amino acids. CDR3 residues: CASSRSGYGETQYF. The DNA for the CDR3 is TGTGCCAGCAGTAGAAGCGGATACGGAGAGACCCAGTACTTC.

This clonotype was found many times. This rearrangement joins TRBV5-1 to TRBJ1-5; weak D call: TRBD1 (6 bases). In germline, CDR1 is SGHRS, CDR2 YFSETQ. Deletions cut 4 bases from V and 7 bases from J, with 15 bases between. The CDR3 totals 14 residues. CDR3 in amino acids: CASSPGERGQPQHF. CDR3 bases: TGCGCCAGCAGCCCAGGGGAAAGGGGGCAGCCCCAGCATTTT.

This clonotype has ten or more counts. V gene TRBV28 combines with J gene TRBJ1-6, with a possible D match to TRBD1 (5 bases). Germline V gene data show CDR1 as MDHEN and CDR2 as SYDVKM. CDR3 length: 19 amino acids. V gave up 0 bases and J gave up 0 bases, with 15 bases separating them. The CDR3 DNA reads TGTGCCAGCAGTTTATGGCCCCTCAGGGTGCGCTCCTATAATTCACCCCTCCACTTT. It encodes CASSLWPLRVRSYNSPLHF.

This sequence joins TRBV20-1 and TRBJ2-1; TRBD2 might be the D (6 bases). From germline, CDR1 is DFQATT and CDR2 SNEGSKA (reference sequence). V dropped 4 bases and J dropped 5 bases, with 15 bases sitting between them. This CDR3 spans 14 amino acids. The CDR3 DNA reads TGCAGTGCTAACACTCTAGCGTCCAACAATGAGCAGTTCTTC. Translation: CSANTLASNNEQFF.

This chain uses TRBV11-2 with TRBJ2-7; unclear D gene. This CDR3 has 14 amino acids. The germline V and J ends were trimmed by 6 bases and 2 bases, with 14 bases remaining between them. The germline CDR1 and CDR2 sequences are SGHAT and FQNNGV. Written as DNA, the CDR3 is TGTGCCAGCAGTGAAGACGGCTACCCCTACGAGCAGTACTTC. It translates to CASSEDGYPYEQYF. Using reference TRBV11-2 and TRBJ2-7 for the parts outside the CDR3, the full variable domain is EAGVAQSPRYKIIEKRQSVAFWCNPISGHATLYWYQQILGQGPKLLIQFQNNGVVDDSQLPKDRFSAERLKGVDSTLKIQPAKLEDSAVYLCASSEDGYPYEQYFGPGTRLTVT.

This clonotype was found many times. The V gene is TRBV28, the J gene TRBJ2-7; D is undetermined. In germline, CDR1 is MDHEN, CDR2 SYDVKM. This CDR3 has 12 residues. Trimming stripped 5 bases from V and 4 bases from J, with 9 bases between. In DNA form, the CDR3 reads TGTGCCAGCAGTCAGAGCCAGTACGAGCAGTACTTC. It encodes CASSQSQYEQYF.

In its sample, this clonotype was seen once. No conserved phenylalanine or tryptophan is present at the end of the CDR3, so a read error is the likely explanation. CDR3 residues: CASSLAGYNEQFL. CDR3 DNA: TGTGCCAGCAGCTTAGCTGGATACAATGAGCAGTTCCTC. The rearrangement links TRBV11-2 to TRBJ2-1; D call uncertain. The V and J ends lost 1 base and 4 bases respectively, with 5 bases between them. The CDR3 is made up of 13 amino acids. Germline CDR1 reads SGHAT; CDR2 reads FQNNGV.

Worth noting for this clonotype: A read error may explain this, as a much larger clone is one base away. This chain connects TRBV7-2 to TRBJ1-1; 7 positions agree with TRBD1. V lost 1 base to trimming and J lost 5 bases; unmatched junction nucleotides: 7. The CDR3 consists of 15 residues. CDR1 and CDR2 (germline): SGHTA, FQGNSA. CDR3 in amino acids: CASSLDRGRVTEAFF. As DNA, the CDR3 is TGTGCCAGCAGCTTAGATAGGGGGCGGGTGACTGAAGCTTTCTTT.